What follows describes a single T cell receptor (beta chain). Antigen unknown. Sorted subsets were amplified in replicate PCRs using around 200 ng DNA, tens of thousands of T cell genomes. Repertoires were generated with immunoSEQ multiplex PCR, while TCRdb's copy carries only in-frame clones and drops some. The data show around 1.1 million clones, about 80% seen once. The data stem from a study of shared clonotypes between healthy human individuals. Study-level information: The cohort had two women and a few men, ages 18 to 49. Study results and caveats: An anticipated effect of sequencing depth on clonotype sharing among donors was recognized. Specimens sampled were limited to blood, with tissue repertoires likely differing.

Material: memory CD4+ T cells from PBMCs. Subset described: CD45RA-negative fraction. The TCR originated in a man younger than 30 in good health. Some clones in this sample may be carry-over from other donors' samples.

CDR3 region: CASSQGFGTQWNEAFF. The CDR3 nucleotides read TGCGCCAGCAGCCAAGGATTCGGGACTCAATGGAATGAAGCTTTCTTT. This sequence joins TRBV4-3 and TRBJ1-1, with D possibly TRBD1 on 5 matching bases. The V gene's germline CDR1 is LGHNA and CDR2 YSLEER. There are 16 residues in the CDR3. V lost 1 base and J 7 bases, leaving 19 bases between the germline ends.